One sample yielded the 10 T cell receptor beta chains listed below, sequenced in a study of T cell responses to AZD1222 COVID-19 vaccine. Libraries were prepared by immunoSEQ multiplex PCR; TCRdb keeps only in-frame clonotypes and omits some of them. Altogether around 99,000 clones are present, 85% to 95% being singletons, with the ten largest covering 10% to 15%. The sample consisted of peripheral blood, taken on day 0 of AZD1222 vaccination. The receptors derive from an adult in good health.

J is TRBJ1-3 and V is TRBV5-4; the D gene is possibly TRBD1 (5 bases). The CDR3 extends over 14 amino acids. Trimming pared 4 bases from V and 3 bases from J, leaving 11 bases between. From germline, CDR1 is SGHNT and CDR2 YYREEE (reference sequence). Here the CDR3 DNA reads TGTGCCAGCAGCAGCGGGGCAGTTGGAAACACCATATATTTT. Translation: CASSSGAVGNTIYF. Full variable domain (rest looked up from reference TRBV5-4 and TRBJ1-3): ETGVTQSPTHLIKTRGQQVTLRCSSQSGHNTVSWYQQALGQGPQFIFQYYREEENGRGNFPPRFSGLQFPNYSSELNVNALELDDSALYLCASSSGAVGNTIYFGEGSWLTVV.

CDR3 protein: CASSVDTDSGYTF. The CDR3 DNA reads as TGTGCCAGCAGCGTAGACACCGACAGTGGCTACACCTTC. This chain connects TRBV9 to TRBJ1-2, with TRBD1 as a possible D gene (5 bases). This CDR3 is 13 amino acids long. V lost 0 bases to trimming and J lost 7 bases, with 10 bases between them. Germline V lookup: CDR1 SGDLS, CDR2 YYNGEE.

The CDR3 coding sequence is TGTGCCAGCAGGCCCGGGACAGGGTATCTGACTGAAGCTTTCTTT. Translated: CASRPGTGYLTEAFF. The rearrangement joins TRBV28 to TRBJ1-1; 9 bases line up with TRBD1. The germline CDR1 and CDR2 sequences are MDHEN and SYDVKM. CDR3 length: 15 amino acids. With V trimmed by 6 bases and J by 5 bases, 10 bases remained unmatched.

The sample holds one count of this clone. The rearrangement links TRBV5-1 to TRBJ1-2; D is uncertain. The V gene's germline CDR1 is SGHRS and CDR2 YFSETQ. Trimming pared 0 bases from V and 0 bases from J, leaving 9 bases between. This CDR3 has 15 amino acids. The CDR3 DNA sequence: TGCGCCAGCAGCTTGGCCTGGGGAGCTAACTATGGCTACACCTTC. Protein product: CASSLAWGANYGYTF.

The chain recombines TRBV25-1 with TRBJ2-7, with TRBD1 as a possible D gene (6 bases). The CDR3 totals 14 residues. Trimming took 6 bases from V and 6 from J, leaving 18 bases between them. Per the germline V gene, CDR1 is MGHDK and CDR2 is SYGVNS. CDR3 residues: CASRQGLWETEQYF. DNA for the CDR3: TGTGCCAGCAGACAGGGCTTATGGGAAACCGAGCAGTACTTC.

The CDR3 region has the DNA TGTGCTAGTGTGGTTAGGTCCTGGGACAGGTACAAAATGGAGCAGTACTTC. It is translated as CASVVRSWDRYKMEQYF. The gene calls are TRBV12-5 and TRBJ2-7; 8 bases line up with TRBD1. This CDR3 is built from 17 residues. Germline-derived CDR1 and CDR2 are LGHNT and FRNRAP. V lost 7 bases to trimming and J lost 7 bases; unmatched junction nucleotides: 21.

This clone was seen just once. The chain links TRBV7-3 to TRBJ2-3; 7 positions agree with TRBD2. Per the germline V gene, CDR1 is SGHTA and CDR2 is FQGTGA. This CDR3 contains 15 residues. Germline trimming cut 5 bases from V and 0 bases from J; bases unmatched to any gene: 5. The CDR3 DNA follows: TGTGCCAGCAGCAGCGGGACGCTAAGCACAGATACGCAGTATTTT. This translates into CASSSGTLSTDTQYF.

V and J are TRBV18 and TRBJ1-1, with 7 nucleotides matching TRBD1. This CDR3 is built from 17 residues. Germline V gene data show CDR1 as KGHSH and CDR2 as LQKENI. With V trimmed by 4 bases and J by 2 bases, 13 bases remained unmatched. The CDR3 DNA reads TGTGCCAGCTCACTACAAGGGGGCGGGATGCTAAACACTGAAGCTTTCTTT. This translates into CASSLQGGGMLNTEAFF.

This clone came up a few times. The CDR3 bases are TGTGCCAGCAGCATCCAAGCGGGAAACACCGGGGAGCTGTTTTTT. It yields the protein CASSIQAGNTGELFF. This rearrangement joins TRBV9 to TRBJ2-2, with 7 positions matching TRBD2. The CDR3 is made up of 15 amino acids. Germline-derived CDR1 and CDR2 are SGDLS and YYNGEE. The V gene end was trimmed by 4 bases and the J gene end by 2 bases; junction bases not matched to a gene: 5.

As for this clone: Distinct nucleotide sequences in the sample also encode this CDR3. The chain couples TRBV12-3 or TRBV12-4 to TRBJ2-7; 7 bases fit TRBD1. The CDR3 loop spans 12 amino acids. J was trimmed by 3 bases and V by 6 bases; bases with no gene match: 2. The CDR3 reads CASSRTGYEQYF. CDR3 DNA: TGTGCCAGCAGCAGGACAGGCTACGAGCAGTACTTC.